This T cell receptor (beta chain) originates from a study of blood T cell repertoires in COVID-19. Overall study: The United States, Italy and Spain provided the acute and convalescent COVID-19 samples. In each case, the material was cDNA or gDNA derived from T cells, B-cell-depleted T cells, or PBMCs.

This clone was found once. Original processing methods: Estimation of nucleated cell counts was performed using reference gene primer amplification. Method: immunoSEQ multiplex PCR; TCRdb's copy keeps in-frame clones and lacks some. Clone size and the V and J calls come from that table; the DNA yielded D and trimming. Among about 88,000 clones listed, over 75% were seen once. J lost 10 bases, V lost 4 bases, and 7 bases had no gene match. This CDR3 region has 14 residues. The germline CDR1 and CDR2 sequences are MGHRA and YSYEKL. This receptor was taken from a woman aged 65 to 85 with acute or convalescent COVID-19. The sample comprised peripheral blood. The chain joins TRBV4-1 to TRBJ1-2, with 12 bases identical to TRBD1. The CDR3 sequence is CASSRGTGGLVYTF. DNA for the CDR3: TGCGCCAGCAGCCGAGGGACAGGGGGCCTTGTCTACACCTTC.